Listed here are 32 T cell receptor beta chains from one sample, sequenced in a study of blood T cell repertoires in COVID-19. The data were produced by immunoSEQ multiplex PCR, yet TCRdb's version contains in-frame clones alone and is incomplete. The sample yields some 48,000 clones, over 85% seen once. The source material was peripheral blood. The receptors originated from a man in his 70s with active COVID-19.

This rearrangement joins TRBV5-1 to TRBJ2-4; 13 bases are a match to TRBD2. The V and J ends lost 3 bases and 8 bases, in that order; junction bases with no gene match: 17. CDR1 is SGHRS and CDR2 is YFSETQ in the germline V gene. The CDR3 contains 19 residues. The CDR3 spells CASSYRVGGLAGDYDIQYF. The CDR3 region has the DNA TGCGCCAGCAGCTACAGGGTGGGTGGACTAGCGGGAGATTACGACATTCAGTACTTC.

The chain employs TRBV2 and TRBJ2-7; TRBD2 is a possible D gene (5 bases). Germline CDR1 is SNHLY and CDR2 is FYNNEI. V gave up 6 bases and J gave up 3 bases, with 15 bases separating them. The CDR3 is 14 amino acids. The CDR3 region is CASRTSSSRYEQYF. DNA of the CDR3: TGTGCCAGCAGAACATCTAGCAGTCGCTACGAGCAGTACTTC.

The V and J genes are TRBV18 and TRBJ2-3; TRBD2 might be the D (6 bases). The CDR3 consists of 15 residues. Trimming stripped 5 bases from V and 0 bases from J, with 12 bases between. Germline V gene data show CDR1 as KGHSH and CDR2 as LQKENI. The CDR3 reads CASSSGLVSTDTQYF. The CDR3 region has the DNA TGTGCCAGCTCATCGGGACTCGTAAGCACAGATACGCAGTATTTT.

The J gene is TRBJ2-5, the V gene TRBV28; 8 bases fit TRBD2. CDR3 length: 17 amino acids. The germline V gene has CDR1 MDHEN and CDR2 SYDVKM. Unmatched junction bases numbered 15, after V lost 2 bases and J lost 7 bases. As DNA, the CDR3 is TGTGCCAGCAGTTTAGCCAGCGGGAGAATCTCACGCGGGACCCAGTACTTC. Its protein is CASSLASGRISRGTQYF. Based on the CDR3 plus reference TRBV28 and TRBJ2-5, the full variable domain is DVKVTQSSRYLVKRTGEKVFLECVQDMDHENMFWYRQDPGLGLRLIYFSYDVKMKEKGDIPEGYSVSREKKERFSLILESASTNQTSMYLCASSLASGRISRGTQYFGPGTRLLVL.

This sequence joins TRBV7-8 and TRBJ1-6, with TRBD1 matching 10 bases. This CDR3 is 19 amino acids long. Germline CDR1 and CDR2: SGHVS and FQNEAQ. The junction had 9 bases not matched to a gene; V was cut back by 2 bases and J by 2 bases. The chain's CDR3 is CASSLRPGQGSPYNSPLHF. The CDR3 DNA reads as TGTGCCAGCAGCTTAAGACCGGGACAGGGGTCCCCCTATAATTCACCCCTCCACTTT.

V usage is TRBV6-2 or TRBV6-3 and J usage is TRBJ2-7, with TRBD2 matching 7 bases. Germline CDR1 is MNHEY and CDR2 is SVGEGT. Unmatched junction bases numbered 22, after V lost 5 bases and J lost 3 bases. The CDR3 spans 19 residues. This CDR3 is CASSTERAGSRPINYEQYF. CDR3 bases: TGTGCCAGCAGTACGGAGAGAGCGGGATCCCGACCAATTAACTACGAGCAGTACTTC.

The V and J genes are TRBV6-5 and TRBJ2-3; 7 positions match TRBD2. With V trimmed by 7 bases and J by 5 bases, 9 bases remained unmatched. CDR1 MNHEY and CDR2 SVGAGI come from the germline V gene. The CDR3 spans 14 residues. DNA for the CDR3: TGTGCCAGCATGGTCGGCGGGGGAAGAGATACGCAGTATTTT. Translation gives CASMVGGGRDTQYF.

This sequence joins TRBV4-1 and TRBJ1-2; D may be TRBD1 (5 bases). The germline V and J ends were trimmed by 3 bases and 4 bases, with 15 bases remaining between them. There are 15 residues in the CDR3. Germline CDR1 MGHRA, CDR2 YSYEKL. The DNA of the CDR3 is TGCGCCAGCAGCCAGGAAATGACAGCAATCTATGGCTACACCTTC. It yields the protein CASSQEMTAIYGYTF.

The CDR3 loop is CATSRVARDRTTFF. In DNA, the CDR3 is TGTGCCACCAGCCGTGTAGCCCGGGACAGGACGACTTTCTTT. The rearrangement joins TRBV15 to TRBJ1-1; TRBD1 matches at 8 bases. The CDR3 is made up of 14 amino acids. Per germline, CDR1 LNHNV and CDR2 YYDKDF (reference sequence). V was pared by 5 bases and J by 12 bases, with 14 bases of the junction left unmatched.

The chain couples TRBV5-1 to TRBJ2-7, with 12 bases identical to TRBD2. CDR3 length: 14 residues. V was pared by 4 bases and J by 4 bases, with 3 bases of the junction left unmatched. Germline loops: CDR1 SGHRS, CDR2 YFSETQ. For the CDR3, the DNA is TGCGCCAGCAGCCGGACTAGCGGGAATTACGAGCAGTACTTC. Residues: CASSRTSGNYEQYF.

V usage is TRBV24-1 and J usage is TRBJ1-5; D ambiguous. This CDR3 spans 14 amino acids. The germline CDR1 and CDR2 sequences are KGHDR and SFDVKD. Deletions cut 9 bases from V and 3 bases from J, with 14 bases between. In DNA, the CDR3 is TGTGCCACCGGGCTGCGTCCGAACAATCAGCCCCAGCATTTT. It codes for CATGLRPNNQPQHF.

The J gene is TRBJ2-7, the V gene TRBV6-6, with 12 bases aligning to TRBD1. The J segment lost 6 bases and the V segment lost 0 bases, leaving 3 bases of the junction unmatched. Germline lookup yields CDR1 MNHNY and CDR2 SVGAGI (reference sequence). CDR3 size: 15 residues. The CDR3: CASSYSGQGASEQYF. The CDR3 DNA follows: TGTGCCAGCAGTTACTCGGGACAGGGGGCCAGCGAGCAGTACTTC.

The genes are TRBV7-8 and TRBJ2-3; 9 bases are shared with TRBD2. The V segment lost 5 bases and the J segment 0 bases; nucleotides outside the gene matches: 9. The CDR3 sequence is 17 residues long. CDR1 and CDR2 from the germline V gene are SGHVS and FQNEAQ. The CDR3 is CASSPLAGKSSTDTQYF. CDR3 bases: TGTGCCAGCAGCCCCCTAGCGGGAAAATCTAGCACAGATACGCAGTATTTT.

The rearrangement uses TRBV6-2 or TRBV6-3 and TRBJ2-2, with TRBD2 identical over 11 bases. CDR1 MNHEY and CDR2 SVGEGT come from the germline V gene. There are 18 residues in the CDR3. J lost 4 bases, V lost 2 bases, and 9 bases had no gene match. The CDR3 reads CASSYNPGLADSTGELFF. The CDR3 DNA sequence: TGTGCCAGCAGTTACAATCCGGGACTAGCGGACTCCACCGGGGAGCTGTTTTTT.

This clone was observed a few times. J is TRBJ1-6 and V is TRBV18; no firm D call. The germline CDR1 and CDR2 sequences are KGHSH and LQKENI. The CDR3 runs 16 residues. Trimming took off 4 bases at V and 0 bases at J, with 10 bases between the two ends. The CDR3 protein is CASSLAASSYNSPLHF. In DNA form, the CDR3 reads TGTGCCAGCTCACTGGCAGCGAGCTCCTATAATTCACCCCTCCACTTT.

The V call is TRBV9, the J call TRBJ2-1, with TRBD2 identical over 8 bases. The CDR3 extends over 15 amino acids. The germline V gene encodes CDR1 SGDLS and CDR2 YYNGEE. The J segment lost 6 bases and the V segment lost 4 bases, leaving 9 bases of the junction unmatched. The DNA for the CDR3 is TGTGCCAGCAGCCCCCACAGCGGGGGAGGCAATGAGCAGTTCTTC. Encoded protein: CASSPHSGGGNEQFF.

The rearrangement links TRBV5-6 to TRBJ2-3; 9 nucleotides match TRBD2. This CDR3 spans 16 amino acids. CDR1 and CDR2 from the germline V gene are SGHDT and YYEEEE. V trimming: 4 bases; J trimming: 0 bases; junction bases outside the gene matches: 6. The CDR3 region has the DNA TGTGCCAGCAGCCCCCTAGCGGGACACAGCACAGATACGCAGTATTTT. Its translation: CASSPLAGHSTDTQYF.

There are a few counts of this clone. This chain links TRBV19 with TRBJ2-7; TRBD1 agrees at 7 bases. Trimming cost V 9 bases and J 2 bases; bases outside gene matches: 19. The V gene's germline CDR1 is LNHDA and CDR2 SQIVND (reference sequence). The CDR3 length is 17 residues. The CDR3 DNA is TGTGCCAGCAGAGACAGGGTAGGGAGAAGGAGGACCTACGAGCAGTACTTC. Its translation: CASRDRVGRRRTYEQYF.

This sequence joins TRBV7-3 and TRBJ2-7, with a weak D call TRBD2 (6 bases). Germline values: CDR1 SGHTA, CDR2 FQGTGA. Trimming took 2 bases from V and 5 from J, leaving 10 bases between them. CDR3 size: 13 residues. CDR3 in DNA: TGTGCCAGCAGCTTAGGAGGGGTCAACGAGCAGTACTTC. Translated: CASSLGGVNEQYF.

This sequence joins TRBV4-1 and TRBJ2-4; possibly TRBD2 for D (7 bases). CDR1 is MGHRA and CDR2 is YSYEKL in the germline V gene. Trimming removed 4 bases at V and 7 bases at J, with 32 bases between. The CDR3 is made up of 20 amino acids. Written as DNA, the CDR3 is TGCGCCAGCAGCCCTCGCCCGGCGGGGGCGGGGGCACAGTCGATGAACATTCAGTACTTC. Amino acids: CASSPRPAGAGAQSMNIQYF.

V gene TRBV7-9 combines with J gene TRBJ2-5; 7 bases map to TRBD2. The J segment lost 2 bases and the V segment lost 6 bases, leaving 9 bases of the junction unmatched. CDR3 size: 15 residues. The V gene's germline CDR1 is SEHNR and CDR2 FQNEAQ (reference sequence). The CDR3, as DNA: TGTGCCAGCAGGGGACTACCAGATCATCAAGAGACCCAGTACTTC. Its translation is CASRGLPDHQETQYF.

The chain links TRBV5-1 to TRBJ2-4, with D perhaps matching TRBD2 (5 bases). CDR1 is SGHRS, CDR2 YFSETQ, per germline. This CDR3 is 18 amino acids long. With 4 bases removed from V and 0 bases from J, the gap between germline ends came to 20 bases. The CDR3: CASSPGYFSGLAKNIQYF. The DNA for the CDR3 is TGCGCCAGCAGCCCGGGGTATTTCAGCGGTCTAGCCAAAAACATTCAGTACTTC.

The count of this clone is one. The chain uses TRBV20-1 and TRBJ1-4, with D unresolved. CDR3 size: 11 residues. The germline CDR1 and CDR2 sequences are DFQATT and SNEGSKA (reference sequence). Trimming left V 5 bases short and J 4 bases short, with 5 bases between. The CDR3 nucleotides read TGCAGTGCTCTACGTAATGAAAAACTGTTTTTT. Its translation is CSALRNEKLFF.

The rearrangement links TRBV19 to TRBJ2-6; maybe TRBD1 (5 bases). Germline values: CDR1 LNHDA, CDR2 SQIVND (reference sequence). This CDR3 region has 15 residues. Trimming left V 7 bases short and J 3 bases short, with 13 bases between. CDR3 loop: CASINSGFGANVLTF. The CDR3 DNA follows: TGTGCCAGTATAAATTCAGGGTTTGGGGCCAACGTCCTGACTTTC.

This CDR3 is CAISKTGGDYGYTF. The CDR3 DNA reads as TGTGCCATCAGTAAAACAGGGGGTGACTATGGCTACACCTTC. V usage is TRBV10-3 and J usage is TRBJ1-2, with 8 bases matching TRBD1. Trimming at V came to 5 bases and at J to 3 bases, leaving 5 bases not matched to a gene. From germline, CDR1 is ENHRY and CDR2 SYGVKD. CDR3 length: 14 residues.

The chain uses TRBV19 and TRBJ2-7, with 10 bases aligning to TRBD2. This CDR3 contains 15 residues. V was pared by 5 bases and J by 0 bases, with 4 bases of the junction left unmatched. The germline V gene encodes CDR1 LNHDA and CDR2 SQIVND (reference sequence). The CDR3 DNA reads TGTGCCAGTAGTGCCGGGACTAGCGCCTCCTACGAGCAGTACTTC. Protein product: CASSAGTSASYEQYF.

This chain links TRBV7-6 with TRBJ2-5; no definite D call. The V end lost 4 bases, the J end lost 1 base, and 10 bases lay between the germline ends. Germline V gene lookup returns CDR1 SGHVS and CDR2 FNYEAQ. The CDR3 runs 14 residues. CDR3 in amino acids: CASSSDILQETQYF. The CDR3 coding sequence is TGTGCCAGCAGCTCCGACATACTCCAAGAGACCCAGTACTTC.

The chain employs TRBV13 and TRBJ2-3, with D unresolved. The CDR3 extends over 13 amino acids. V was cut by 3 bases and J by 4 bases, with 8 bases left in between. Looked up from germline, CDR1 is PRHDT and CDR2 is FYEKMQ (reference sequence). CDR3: CASSLVDADTQYF. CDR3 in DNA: TGTGCCAGCAGCTTGGTAGATGCAGATACGCAGTATTTT. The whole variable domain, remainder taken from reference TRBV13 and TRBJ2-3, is AAGVIQSPRHLIKEKRETATLKCYPIPRHDTVYWYQQGPGQDPQFLISFYEKMQSDKGSIPDRFSAQQFSDYHSELNMSSLELGDSALYFCASSLVDADTQYFGPGTRLTVL.

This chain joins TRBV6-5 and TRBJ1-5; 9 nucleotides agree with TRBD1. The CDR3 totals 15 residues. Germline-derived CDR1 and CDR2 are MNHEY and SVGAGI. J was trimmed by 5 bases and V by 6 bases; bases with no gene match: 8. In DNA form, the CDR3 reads TGTGCCAGCAGCCAACCTCGGACAGGGGATCAGCCCCAGCATTTT. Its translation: CASSQPRTGDQPQHF.

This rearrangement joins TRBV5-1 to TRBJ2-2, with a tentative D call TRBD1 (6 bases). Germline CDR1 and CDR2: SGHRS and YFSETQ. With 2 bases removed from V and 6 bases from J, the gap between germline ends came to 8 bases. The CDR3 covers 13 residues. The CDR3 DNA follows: TGCGCCAGCAGCTTACAGGGTGCCGGGGAGCTGTTTTTT. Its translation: CASSLQGAGELFF.

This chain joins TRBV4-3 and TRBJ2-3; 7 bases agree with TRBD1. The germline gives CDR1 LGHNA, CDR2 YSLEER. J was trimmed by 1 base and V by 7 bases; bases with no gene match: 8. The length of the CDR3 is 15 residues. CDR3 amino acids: CASNHRDRGTDTQYF. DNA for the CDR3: TGCGCCAGCAACCACCGGGACAGAGGCACAGATACGCAGTATTTT.

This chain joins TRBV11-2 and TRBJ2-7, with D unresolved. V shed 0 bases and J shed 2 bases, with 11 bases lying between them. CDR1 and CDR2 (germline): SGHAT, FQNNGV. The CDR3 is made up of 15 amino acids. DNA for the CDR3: TGTGCCAGCAGCTTAGAGGTCACAGCCACCTACGAGCAGTACTTC. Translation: CASSLEVTATYEQYF. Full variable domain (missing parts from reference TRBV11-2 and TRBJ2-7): EAGVAQSPRYKIIEKRQSVAFWCNPISGHATLYWYQQILGQGPKLLIQFQNNGVVDDSQLPKDRFSAERLKGVDSTLKIQPAKLEDSAVYLCASSLEVTATYEQYFGPGTRLTVT.